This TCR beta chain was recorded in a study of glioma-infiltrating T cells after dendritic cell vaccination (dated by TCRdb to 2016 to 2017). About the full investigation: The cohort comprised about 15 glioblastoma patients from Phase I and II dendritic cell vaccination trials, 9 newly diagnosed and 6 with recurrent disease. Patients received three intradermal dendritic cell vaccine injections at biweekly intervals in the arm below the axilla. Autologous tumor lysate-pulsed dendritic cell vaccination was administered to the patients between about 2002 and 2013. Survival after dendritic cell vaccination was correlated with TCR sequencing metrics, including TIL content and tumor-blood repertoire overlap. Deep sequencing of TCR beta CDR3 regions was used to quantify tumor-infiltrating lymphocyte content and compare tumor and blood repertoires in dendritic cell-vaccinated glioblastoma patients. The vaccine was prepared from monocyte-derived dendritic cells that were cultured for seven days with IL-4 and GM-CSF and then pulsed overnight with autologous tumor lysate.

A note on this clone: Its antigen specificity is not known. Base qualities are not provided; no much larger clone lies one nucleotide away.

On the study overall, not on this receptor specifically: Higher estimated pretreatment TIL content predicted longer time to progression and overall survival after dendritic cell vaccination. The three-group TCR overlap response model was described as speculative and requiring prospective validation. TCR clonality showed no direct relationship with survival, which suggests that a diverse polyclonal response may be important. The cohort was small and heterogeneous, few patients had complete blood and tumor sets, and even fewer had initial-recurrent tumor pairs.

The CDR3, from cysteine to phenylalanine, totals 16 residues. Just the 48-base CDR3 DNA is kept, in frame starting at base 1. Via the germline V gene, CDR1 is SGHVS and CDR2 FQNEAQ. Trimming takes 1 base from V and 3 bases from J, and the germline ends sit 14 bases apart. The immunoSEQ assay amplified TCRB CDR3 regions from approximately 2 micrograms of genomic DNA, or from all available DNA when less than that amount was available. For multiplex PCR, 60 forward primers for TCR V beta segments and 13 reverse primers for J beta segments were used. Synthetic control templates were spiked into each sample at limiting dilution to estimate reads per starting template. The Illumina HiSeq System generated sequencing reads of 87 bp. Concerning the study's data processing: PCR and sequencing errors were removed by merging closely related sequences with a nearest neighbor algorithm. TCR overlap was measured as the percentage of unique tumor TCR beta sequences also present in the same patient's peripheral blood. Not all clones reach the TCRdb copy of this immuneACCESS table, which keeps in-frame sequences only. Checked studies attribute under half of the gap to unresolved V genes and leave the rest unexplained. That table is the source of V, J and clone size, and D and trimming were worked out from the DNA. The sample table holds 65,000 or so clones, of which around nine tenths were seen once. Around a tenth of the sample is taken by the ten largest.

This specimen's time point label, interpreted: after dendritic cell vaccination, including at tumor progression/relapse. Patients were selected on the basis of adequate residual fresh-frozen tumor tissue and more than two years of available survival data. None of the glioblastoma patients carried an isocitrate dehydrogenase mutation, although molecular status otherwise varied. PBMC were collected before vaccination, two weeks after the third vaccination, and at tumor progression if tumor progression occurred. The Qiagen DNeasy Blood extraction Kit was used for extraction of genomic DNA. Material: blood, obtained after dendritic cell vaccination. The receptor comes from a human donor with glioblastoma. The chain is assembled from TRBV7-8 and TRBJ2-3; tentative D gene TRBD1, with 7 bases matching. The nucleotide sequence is TGTGCCAGCAGCTTAGTTGGAGGGGGCATTACAGATACGCAGTATTTT. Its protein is CASSLVGGGITDTQYF.